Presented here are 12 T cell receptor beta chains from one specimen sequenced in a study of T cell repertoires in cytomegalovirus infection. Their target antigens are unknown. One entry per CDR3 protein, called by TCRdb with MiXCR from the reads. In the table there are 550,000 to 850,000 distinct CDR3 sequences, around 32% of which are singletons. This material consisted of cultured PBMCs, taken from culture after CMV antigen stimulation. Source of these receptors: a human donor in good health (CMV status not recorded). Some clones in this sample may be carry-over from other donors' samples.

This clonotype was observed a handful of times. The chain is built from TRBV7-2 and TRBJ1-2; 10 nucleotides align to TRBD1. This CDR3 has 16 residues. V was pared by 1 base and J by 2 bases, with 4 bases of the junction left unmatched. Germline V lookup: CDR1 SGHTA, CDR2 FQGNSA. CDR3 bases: TGTGCCAGCAGCTTAGTAGGACAGGGGGGAAACTATGGCTACACCTTC. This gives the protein CASSLVGQGGNYGYTF.

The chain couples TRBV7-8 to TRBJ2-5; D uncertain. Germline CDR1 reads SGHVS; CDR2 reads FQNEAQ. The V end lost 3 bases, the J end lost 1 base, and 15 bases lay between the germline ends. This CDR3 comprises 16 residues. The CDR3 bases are TGTGCCAGCAGCTTCGTGGGTTATAACCCCCAAGAGACCCAGTACTTC. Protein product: CASSFVGYNPQETQYF.

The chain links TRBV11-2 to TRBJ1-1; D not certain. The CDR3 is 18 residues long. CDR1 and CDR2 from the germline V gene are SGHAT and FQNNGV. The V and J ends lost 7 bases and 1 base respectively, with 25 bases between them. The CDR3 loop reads CASNPRPRAAGWNTEAFF. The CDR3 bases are TGTGCCAGCAACCCTAGACCCCGGGCCGCCGGATGGAACACTGAAGCTTTCTTT.

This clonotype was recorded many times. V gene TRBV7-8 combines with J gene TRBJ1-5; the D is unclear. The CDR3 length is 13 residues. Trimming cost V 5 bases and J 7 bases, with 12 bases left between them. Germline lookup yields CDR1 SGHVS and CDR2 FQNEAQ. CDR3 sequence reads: CASSGSGGQPQHF. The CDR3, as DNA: TGTGCCAGCAGCGGGTCGGGTGGGCAGCCCCAGCATTTT.

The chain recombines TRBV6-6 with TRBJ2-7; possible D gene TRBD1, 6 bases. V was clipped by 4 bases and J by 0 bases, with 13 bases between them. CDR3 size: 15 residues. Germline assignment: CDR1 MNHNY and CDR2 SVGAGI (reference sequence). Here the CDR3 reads CASSSGTTFSYEQYF. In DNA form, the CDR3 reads TGTGCCAGCAGTTCCGGGACAACTTTCTCCTACGAGCAGTACTTC.

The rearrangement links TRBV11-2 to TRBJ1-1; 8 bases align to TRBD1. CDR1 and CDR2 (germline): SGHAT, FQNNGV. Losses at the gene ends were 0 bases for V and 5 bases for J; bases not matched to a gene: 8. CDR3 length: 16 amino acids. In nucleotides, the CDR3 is TGTGCCAGCAGCTTAGATCCCCGGACAGGGAGGACTGAAGCTTTCTTT. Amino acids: CASSLDPRTGRTEAFF.

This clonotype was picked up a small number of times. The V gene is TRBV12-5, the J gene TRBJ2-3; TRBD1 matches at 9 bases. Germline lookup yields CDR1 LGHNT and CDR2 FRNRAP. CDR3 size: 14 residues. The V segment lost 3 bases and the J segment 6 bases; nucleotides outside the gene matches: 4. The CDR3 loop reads CASGFGTGSDTQYF. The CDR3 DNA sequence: TGTGCTAGTGGTTTTGGGACAGGGAGCGATACGCAGTATTTT.

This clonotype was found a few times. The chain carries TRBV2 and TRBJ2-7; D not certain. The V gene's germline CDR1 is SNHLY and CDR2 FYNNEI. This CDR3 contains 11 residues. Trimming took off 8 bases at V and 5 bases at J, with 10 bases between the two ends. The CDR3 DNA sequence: TGTGCCAGCTCTTCGTCCGACGAGCAGTACTTC. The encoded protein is CASSSSDEQYF.

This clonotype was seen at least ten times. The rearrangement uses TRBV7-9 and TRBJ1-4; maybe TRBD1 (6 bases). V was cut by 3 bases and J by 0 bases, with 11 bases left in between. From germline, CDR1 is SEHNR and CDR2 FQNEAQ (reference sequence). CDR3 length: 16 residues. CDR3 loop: CASSLGTLSTNEKLFF. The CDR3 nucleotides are TGTGCCAGCAGCTTGGGGACACTTTCAACTAATGAAAAACTGTTTTTT.

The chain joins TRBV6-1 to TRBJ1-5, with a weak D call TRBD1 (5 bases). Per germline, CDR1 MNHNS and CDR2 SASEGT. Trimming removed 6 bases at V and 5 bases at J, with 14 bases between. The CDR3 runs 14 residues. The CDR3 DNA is TGTGCCAGCAGGGGACTGAGGACTCATCAGCCCCAGCATTTT. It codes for CASRGLRTHQPQHF.

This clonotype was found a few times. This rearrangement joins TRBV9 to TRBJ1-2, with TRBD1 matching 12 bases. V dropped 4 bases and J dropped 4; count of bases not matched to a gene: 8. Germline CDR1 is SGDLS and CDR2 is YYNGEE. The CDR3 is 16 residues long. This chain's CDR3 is CASSPPGTGGRYGYTF. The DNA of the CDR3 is TGTGCCAGCAGCCCCCCCGGGACAGGGGGCCGCTATGGCTACACCTTC. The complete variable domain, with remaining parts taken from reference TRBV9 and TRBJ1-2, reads DSGVTQTPKHLITATGQRVTLRCSPRSGDLSVYWYQQSLDQGLQFLIQYYNGEERAKGNILERFSAQQFPDLHSELNLSSLELGDSALYFCASSPPGTGGRYGYTFGSGTRLTVV.

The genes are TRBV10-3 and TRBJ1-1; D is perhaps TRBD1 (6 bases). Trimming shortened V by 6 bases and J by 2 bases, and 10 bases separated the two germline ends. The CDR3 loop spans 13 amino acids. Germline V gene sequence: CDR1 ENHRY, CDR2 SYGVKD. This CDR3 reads CAISRGGNTEAFF. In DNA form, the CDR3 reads TGTGCCATCAGCAGGGGAGGTAACACTGAAGCTTTCTTT.